The 24 T cell receptor beta chains reported below all come from one sample, sequenced in a study of T cells expressing NK-cell markers. After re-calling the 5' RACE reads, TCRdb lists one entry per CDR3 protein, DNA absent. The sample totals about 400,000 distinct CDR3 sequences. The specimen sequenced was blood T cells: a sorted CD56 or NKG2C T cell subset, CD4+ or CD8+ T cells, or bulk PBMC T cells (not recorded which). The origin of the receptors is a woman between 50 and 59 years old in good health.

The V call is TRBV5-6, the J call TRBJ2-2. The CDR3 loop spans 15 amino acids. The germline CDR1 and CDR2 sequences are SGHDT and YYEEEE. The CDR3 sequence: CASSLTKDGDGELFF.

CDR3: CAWKDLNEQFF. The V and J genes are TRBV30 and TRBJ2-1. CDR3 length equals 11 residues. Germline values: CDR1 GTSNPN, CDR2 SVGIG (reference sequence).

J is TRBJ1-1 and V is TRBV12-3 or TRBV12-4. The CDR3 is 13 amino acids. The CDR3 sequence: CASSLIRGGEAFF.

The J gene is TRBJ2-3, the V gene TRBV6-1. The CDR3 extends over 11 amino acids. Per germline, CDR1 MNHNS and CDR2 SASEGT. The CDR3 loop reads CASKSTDTQYF.

V usage is TRBV5-5 and J usage is TRBJ2-3; TCRdb gives TRBD1 as the D gene, but with no DNA this cannot be confirmed. Germline V gene sequence: CDR1 SGHKS, CDR2 YYEKEE (reference sequence). The CDR3 runs to 15 residues. CDR3 protein: CASSFRGADSDTQYF.

This chain uses TRBV2 with TRBJ2-5. The germline CDR1 and CDR2 sequences are SNHLY and FYNNEI. This CDR3 has 15 amino acids. CDR3 sequence: CASSEVGVTGETQYF. Based on the CDR3 plus reference TRBV2 and TRBJ2-5, the full variable domain is EPEVTQTPSHQVTQMGQEVILRCVPISNHLYFYWYRQILGQKVEFLVSFYNNEISEKSEIFDDQFSVERPDGSNFTLKIRSTKLEDSAMYFCASSEVGVTGETQYFGPGTRLLVL.

The chain carries TRBV5-1 and TRBJ2-2; TCRdb indicates TRBD1, and absent DNA this call remains unverified. The CDR3 loop spans 13 amino acids. The germline gives CDR1 SGHRS, CDR2 YFSETQ. The CDR3 region is CASCTAQAGELFF.

The chain is built from TRBV4-1 and TRBJ2-7; absent DNA, TCRdb's TRBD1 call cannot be checked. Germline V CDR1 and CDR2: MGHRA, YSYEKL. This CDR3 is 15 amino acids long. CDR3 residues: CASSQEGTGASEQYF.

The gene calls are TRBV27 and TRBJ2-7; TCRdb designates TRBD2, a call that cannot be tested without DNA. The CDR3 is 13 residues long. Germline V CDR1 and CDR2: MNHEY, SMNVEV (reference sequence). The CDR3 loop reads CASSGLDSYEQYF.

The chain carries TRBV30 and TRBJ1-5. Germline V lookup: CDR1 GTSNPN, CDR2 SVGIG (reference sequence). CDR3 length equals 12 residues. CDR3 sequence: CAWREQGQPQHF. Variable domain in full (rest from reference TRBV30 and TRBJ1-5): SQTIHQWPATLVQPVGSPLSLECTVEGTSNPNLYWYRQAAGRGLQLLFYSVGIGQISSEVPQNLSASRPQDRQFILSSKKLLLSDSGFYLCAWREQGQPQHFGDGTRLSIL.

The V and J genes are TRBV7-9 and TRBJ2-1. The CDR3 runs to 14 residues. The germline gives CDR1 SEHNR, CDR2 FQNEAQ (reference sequence). CDR3 loop: CASSLAGHIDEQFF. The entire variable domain, with the rest obtained from reference TRBV7-9 and TRBJ2-1, is as follows: DTGVSQNPRHKITKRGQNVTFRCDPISEHNRLYWYRQTLGQGPEFLTYFQNEAQLEKSRLLSDRFSAERPKGSFSTLEIQRTEQGDSAMYLCASSLAGHIDEQFFGPGTRLTVL.

This chain joins TRBV5-1 and TRBJ2-7; the D call from TCRdb, TRBD2, cannot be confirmed without DNA. CDR1 and CDR2 from the germline V gene are SGHRS and YFSETQ. This CDR3 is 15 amino acids long. The CDR3 sequence is CASSSAASRTYEQYF. Using reference TRBV5-1 and TRBJ2-7 for the parts outside the CDR3, the full variable domain is KAGVTQTPRYLIKTRGQQVTLSCSPISGHRSVSWYQQTPGQGLQFLFEYFSETQRNKGNFPGRFSGRQFSNSRSEMNVSTLELGDSALYLCASSSAASRTYEQYFGPGTRLTVT.

J is TRBJ1-3 and V is TRBV12-3 or TRBV12-4. The CDR3 totals 11 residues. The CDR3 sequence is CASSPSNTIYF.

The chain couples TRBV4-1 to TRBJ2-3; TCRdb returns TRBD2, unconfirmable since there is no DNA. Looked up from germline, CDR1 is MGHRA and CDR2 is YSYEKL. This CDR3 comprises 16 residues. The CDR3 sequence: CASSYSGSGSTDTQYF.

The chain joins TRBV6-6 to TRBJ2-5; checking the TCRdb D call of TRBD1 is not possible without DNA. Germline V gene lookup returns CDR1 MNHNY and CDR2 SVGAGI (reference sequence). The length of the CDR3 is 16 residues. CDR3 sequence reads: CASSYSIRVAGETQYF.

The gene calls are TRBV10-3 and TRBJ1-2; TCRdb calls TRBD1, which cannot be checked without DNA. The CDR3 runs 14 residues. In germline, CDR1 is ENHRY, CDR2 SYGVKD. The chain's CDR3 is CAISPAQENYGYTF.

This chain connects TRBV7-8 to TRBJ2-3. The CDR3 extends over 16 amino acids. The germline V gene has CDR1 SGHVS and CDR2 FQNEAQ. The CDR3 region is CASSLVNSALTDTQYF.

V usage is TRBV7-2 and J usage is TRBJ2-2; TCRdb indicates TRBD2, and absent DNA this call remains unverified. The CDR3 totals 14 residues. CDR1 and CDR2 from the germline V gene are SGHTA and FQGNSA. The CDR3 spells CASSFRGRVGELFF. The complete variable domain, with remaining parts taken from reference TRBV7-2 and TRBJ2-2, reads GAGVSQSPSNKVTEKGKDVELRCDPISGHTALYWYRQSLGQGLEFLIYFQGNSAPDKSGLPSDRFSAERTGGSVSTLTIQRTQQEDSAVYLCASSFRGRVGELFFGEGSRLTVL.

The chain links TRBV12-3 or TRBV12-4 to TRBJ2-1; TCRdb designates TRBD1, a call that cannot be tested without DNA. This CDR3 region has 16 residues. CDR3 region: CASSHPPGQLYNEQFF.

This chain joins TRBV5-5 and TRBJ1-1; TCRdb's D gene call, TRBD1, goes unchecked for lack of DNA. Germline V gene sequence: CDR1 SGHKS, CDR2 YYEKEE (reference sequence). The CDR3 loop spans 15 amino acids. CDR3 sequence reads: CASSLLDRFNTEAFF.

V is TRBV7-6 and J is TRBJ2-5; TCRdb's D gene call, TRBD1, goes unchecked for lack of DNA. CDR1 is SGHVS and CDR2 is FNYEAQ in the germline V gene. The CDR3 consists of 16 residues. This CDR3 reads CASSSGEDRRKETQYF.

The J gene is TRBJ2-1, the V gene TRBV29-1; no DNA is available, so the TRBD2 call from TCRdb remains unchecked. The CDR3 has 14 amino acids. Germline CDR1 reads SQVTM; CDR2 reads ANQGSEA. This chain's CDR3 is CSVEPGLAGREQFF.

The rearrangement joins TRBV5-1 to TRBJ2-1; the D call from TCRdb, TRBD2, cannot be confirmed without DNA. Germline CDR1 is SGHRS and CDR2 is YFSETQ. The CDR3 loop spans 16 amino acids. CDR3 region: CASSFKGAAAYNEQFF.

The rearrangement joins TRBV7-9 to TRBJ2-5; lacking DNA, the TRBD1 call made by TCRdb goes unchecked. Germline CDR1 SEHNR, CDR2 FQNEAQ (reference sequence). The CDR3 sequence is 16 residues long. CDR3 residues: CASSLGHRDRQETQYF. The full variable domain, completed using reference TRBV7-9 and TRBJ2-5, is DTGVSQNPRHKITKRGQNVTFRCDPISEHNRLYWYRQTLGQGPEFLTYFQNEAQLEKSRLLSDRFSAERPKGSFSTLEIQRTEQGDSAMYLCASSLGHRDRQETQYFGPGTRLLVL.